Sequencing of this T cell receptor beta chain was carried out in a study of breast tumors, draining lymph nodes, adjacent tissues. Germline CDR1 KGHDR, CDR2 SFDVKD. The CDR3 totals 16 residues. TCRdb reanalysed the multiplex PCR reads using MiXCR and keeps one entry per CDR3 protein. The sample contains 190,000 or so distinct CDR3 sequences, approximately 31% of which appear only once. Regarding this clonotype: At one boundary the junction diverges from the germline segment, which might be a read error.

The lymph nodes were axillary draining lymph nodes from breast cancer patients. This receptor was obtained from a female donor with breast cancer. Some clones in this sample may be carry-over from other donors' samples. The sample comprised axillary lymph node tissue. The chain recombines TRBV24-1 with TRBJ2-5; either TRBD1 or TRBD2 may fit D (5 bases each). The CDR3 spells CATSDQSEGQGTQCRF. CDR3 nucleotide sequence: TGTGCCACCAGTGATCAGAGCGAGGGCCAGGGAACCCAATGTCGCTTC.